This T cell receptor (beta chain) was observed in a study of early T cells in non-severe SARS-CoV-2 infection. Study at large: Sequencing used unsorted whole-blood bulk RNA, so chains lack pairing. Study-wide points: Comparison of clonotypes with VDJdb favored anti-spike CD8 responses while missing private and CD4 specificities.

As part of library construction, unique molecular identifiers were attached to individual cDNA molecules. TCRdb independently ran MiXCR on the 5' RACE reads; one entry per CDR3 protein. The sample yields roughly 100,000 distinct CDR3 sequences, around 15% seen once. The CDR3 has 15 amino acids. V lost 2 bases and J lost 8; bases outside the gene matches: 4. The germline gives CDR1 SGHVS, CDR2 FQNEAQ. The sample holds many counts of this clonotype. No antigen is known for it. This sequence originates from an adult who was a healthcare worker with PCR-confirmed SARS-CoV-2 infection or an uninfected control (not recorded which). J is TRBJ1-6 and V is TRBV7-8, with TRBD1 matching 9 bases. Sequencing was done on a sample of whole blood. CDR3 sequence (DNA): TGTGCCAGCAGCTTATGGGGACAGGGATATTCACCCCTCCACTTT. As protein: CASSLWGQGYSPLHF.